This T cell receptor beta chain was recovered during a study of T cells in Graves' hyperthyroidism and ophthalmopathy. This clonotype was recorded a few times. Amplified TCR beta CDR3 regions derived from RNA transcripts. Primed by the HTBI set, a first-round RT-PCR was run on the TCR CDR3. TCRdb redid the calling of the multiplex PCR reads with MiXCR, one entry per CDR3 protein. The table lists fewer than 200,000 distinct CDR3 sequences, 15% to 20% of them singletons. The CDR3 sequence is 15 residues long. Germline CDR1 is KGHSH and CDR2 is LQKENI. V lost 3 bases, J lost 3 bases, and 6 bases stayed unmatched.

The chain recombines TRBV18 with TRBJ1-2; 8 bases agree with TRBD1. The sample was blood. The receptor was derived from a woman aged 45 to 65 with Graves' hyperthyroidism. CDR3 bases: TGTGCCAGCTCACCCTCCAGGGGGCGGGACTATGGCTACACCTTC. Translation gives CASSPSRGRDYGYTF. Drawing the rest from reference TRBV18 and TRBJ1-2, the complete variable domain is NAGVMQNPRHLVRRRGQEARLRCSPMKGHSHVYWYRQLPEEGLKFMVYLQKENIIDESGMPKERFSAEFPKEGPSILRIQQVVRGDSAAYFCASSPSRGRDYGYTFGSGTRLTVV.